The sequence of this T cell receptor beta chain was determined in a study of T cells after posttransplantation cyclophosphamide. Study-wide points: TRB clonality was highly associated with recipient CMV seropositivity and reactivation.

Notes on this clone: The antigen is undetermined.

Clones were sequenced by immunoSEQ multiplex PCR, and TCRdb holds only the in-frame ones, with some missing. The table lists about 5,500 clones, 98% of them singletons. With 3 bases removed from V and 2 bases from J, the gap between germline ends came to 9 bases. The CDR3 length is 14 residues. Germline values: CDR1 SGDLS, CDR2 YYNGEE. Material: memory CD4+ T cells sorted from PBMCs. This receptor was taken from a man aged 35 to 55 in good health, CMV-negative, and a related stem cell transplant donor. This chain joins TRBV9 and TRBJ1-3; D gene unclear. The CDR3 sequence: CASSAGVAGNTIYF. CDR3 coding DNA: TGTGCCAGCAGCGCCGGGGTCGCTGGAAACACCATATATTTT.